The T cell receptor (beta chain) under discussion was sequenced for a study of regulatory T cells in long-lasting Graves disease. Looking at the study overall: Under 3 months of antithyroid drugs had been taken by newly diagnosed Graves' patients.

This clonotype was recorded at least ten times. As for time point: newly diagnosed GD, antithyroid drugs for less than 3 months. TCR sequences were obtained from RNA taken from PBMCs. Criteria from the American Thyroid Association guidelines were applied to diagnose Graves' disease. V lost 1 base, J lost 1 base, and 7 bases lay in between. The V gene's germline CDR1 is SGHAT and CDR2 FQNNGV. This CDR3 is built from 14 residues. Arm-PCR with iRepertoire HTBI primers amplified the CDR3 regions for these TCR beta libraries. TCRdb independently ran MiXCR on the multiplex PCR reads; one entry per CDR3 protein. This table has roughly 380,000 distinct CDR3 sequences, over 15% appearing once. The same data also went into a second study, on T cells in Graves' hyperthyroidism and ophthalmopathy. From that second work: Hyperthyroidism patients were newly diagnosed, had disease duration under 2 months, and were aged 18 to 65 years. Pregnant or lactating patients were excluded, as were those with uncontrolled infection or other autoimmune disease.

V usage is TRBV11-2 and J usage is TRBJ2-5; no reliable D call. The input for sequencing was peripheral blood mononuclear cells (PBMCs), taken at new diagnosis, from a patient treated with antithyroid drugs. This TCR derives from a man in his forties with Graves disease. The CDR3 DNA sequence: TGTGCCAGCAGCTTAGCTACCCCCCAAGAGACCCAGTACTTC. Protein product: CASSLATPQETQYF. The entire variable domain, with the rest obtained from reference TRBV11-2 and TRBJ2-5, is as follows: EAGVAQSPRYKIIEKRQSVAFWCNPISGHATLYWYQQILGQGPKLLIQFQNNGVVDDSQLPKDRFSAERLKGVDSTLKIQPAKLEDSAVYLCASSLATPQETQYFGPGTRLLVL.